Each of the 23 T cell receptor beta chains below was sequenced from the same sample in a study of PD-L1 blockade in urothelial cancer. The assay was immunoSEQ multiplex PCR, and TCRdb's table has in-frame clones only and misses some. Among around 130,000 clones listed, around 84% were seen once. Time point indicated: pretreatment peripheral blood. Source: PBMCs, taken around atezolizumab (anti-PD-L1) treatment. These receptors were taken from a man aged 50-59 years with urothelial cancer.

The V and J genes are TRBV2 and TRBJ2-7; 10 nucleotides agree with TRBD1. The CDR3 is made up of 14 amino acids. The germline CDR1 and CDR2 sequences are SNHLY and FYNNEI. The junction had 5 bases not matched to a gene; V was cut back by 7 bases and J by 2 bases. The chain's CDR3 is CASMWTGGPYEQYF. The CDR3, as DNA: TGTGCCAGCATGTGGACAGGGGGGCCCTACGAGCAGTACTTC.

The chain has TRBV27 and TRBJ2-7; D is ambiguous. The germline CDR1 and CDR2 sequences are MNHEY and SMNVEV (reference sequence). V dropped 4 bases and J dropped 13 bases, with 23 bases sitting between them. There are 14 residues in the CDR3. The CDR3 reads CASSSTAERSRYYF. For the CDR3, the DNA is TGTGCCAGCAGTTCAACCGCGGAACGCTCGCGCTACTACTTC.

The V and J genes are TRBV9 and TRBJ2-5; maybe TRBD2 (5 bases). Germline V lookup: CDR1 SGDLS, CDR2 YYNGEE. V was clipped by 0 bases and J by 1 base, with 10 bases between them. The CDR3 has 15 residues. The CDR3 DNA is TGTGCCAGCAGCGTAGTAGGGCGGGCCCAAGAGACCCAGTACTTC. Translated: CASSVVGRAQETQYF.

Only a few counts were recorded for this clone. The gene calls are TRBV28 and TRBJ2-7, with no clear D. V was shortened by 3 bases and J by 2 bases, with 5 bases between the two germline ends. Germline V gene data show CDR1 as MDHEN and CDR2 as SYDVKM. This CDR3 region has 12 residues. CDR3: CASSLFTYEQYF. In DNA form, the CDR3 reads TGTGCCAGCAGTTTGTTCACCTACGAGCAGTACTTC.

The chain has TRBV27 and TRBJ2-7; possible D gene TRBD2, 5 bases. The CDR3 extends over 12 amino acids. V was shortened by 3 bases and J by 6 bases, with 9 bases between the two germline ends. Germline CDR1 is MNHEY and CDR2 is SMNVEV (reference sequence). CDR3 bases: TGTGCCAGCAGTTTTTCGGGGTCCGAGCAGTACTTC. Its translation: CASSFSGSEQYF.

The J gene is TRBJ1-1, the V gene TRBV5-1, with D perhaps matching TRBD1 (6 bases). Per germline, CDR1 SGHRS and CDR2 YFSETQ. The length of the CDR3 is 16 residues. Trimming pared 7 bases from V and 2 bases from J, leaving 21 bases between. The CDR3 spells CASRVGLQGTNTEAFF. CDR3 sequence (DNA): TGCGCCAGCCGAGTGGGGCTCCAGGGGACAAACACTGAAGCTTTCTTT.

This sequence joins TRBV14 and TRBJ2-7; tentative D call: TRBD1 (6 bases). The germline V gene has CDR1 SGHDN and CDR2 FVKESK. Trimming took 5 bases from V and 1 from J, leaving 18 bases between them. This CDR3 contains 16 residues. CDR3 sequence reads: CASSRDISGLSYEQYF. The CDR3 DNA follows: TGTGCCAGCAGCAGGGACATCTCCGGGCTATCCTACGAGCAGTACTTC.

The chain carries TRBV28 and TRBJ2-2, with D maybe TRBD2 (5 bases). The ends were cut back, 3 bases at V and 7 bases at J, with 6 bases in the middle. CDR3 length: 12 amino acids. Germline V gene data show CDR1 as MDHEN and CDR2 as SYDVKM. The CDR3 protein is CASSFGIGELFF. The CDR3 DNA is TGTGCCAGCAGTTTCGGGATCGGGGAGCTGTTTTTT.

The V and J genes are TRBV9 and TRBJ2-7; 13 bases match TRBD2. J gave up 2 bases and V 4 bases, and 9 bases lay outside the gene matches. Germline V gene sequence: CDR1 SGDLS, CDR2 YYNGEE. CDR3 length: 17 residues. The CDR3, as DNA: TGTGCCAGCAGCCCCAGTCCTGGGACTAGCGGGACCTACGAGCAGTACTTC. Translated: CASSPSPGTSGTYEQYF.

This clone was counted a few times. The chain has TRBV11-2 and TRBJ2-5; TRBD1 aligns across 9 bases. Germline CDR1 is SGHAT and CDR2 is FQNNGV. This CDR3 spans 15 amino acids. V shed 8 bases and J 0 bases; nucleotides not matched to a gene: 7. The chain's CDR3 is CASGGTGSHQETQYF. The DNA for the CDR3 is TGTGCCAGCGGGGGGACAGGGAGCCACCAAGAGACCCAGTACTTC.

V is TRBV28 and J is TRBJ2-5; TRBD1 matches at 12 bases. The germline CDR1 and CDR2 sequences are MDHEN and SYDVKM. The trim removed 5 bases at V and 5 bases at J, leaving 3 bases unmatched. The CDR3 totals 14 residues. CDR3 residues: CASSGTGGRETQYF. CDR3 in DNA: TGTGCCAGCAGTGGGACAGGGGGCCGGGAGACCCAGTACTTC.

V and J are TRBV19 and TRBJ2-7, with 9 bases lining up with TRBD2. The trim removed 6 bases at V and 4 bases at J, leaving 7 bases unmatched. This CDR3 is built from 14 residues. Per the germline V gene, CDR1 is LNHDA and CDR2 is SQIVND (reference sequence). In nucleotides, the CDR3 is TGTGCCAGTAGCGATCTAGCGGGAACTTACGAGCAGTACTTC. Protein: CASSDLAGTYEQYF.

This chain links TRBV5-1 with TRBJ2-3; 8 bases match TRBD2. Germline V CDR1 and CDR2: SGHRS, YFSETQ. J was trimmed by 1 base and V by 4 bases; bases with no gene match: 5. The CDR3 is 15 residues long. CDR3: CASSPKTSGTDTQYF. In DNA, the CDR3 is TGCGCCAGCAGCCCTAAGACTAGCGGCACAGATACGCAGTATTTT.

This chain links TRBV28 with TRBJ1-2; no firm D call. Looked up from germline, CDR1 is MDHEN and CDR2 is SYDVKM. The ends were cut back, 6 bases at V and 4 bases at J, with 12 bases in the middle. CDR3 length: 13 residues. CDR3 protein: CASRYPTGYGYTF. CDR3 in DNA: TGTGCCAGCAGATACCCGACGGGCTATGGCTACACCTTC.

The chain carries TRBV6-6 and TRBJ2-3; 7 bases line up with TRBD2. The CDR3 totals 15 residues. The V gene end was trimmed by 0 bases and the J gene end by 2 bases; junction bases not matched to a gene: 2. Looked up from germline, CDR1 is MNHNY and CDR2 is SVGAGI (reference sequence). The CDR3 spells CASSYSAGATDTQYF. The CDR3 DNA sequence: TGTGCCAGCAGTTACTCCGCGGGAGCCACAGATACGCAGTATTTT.

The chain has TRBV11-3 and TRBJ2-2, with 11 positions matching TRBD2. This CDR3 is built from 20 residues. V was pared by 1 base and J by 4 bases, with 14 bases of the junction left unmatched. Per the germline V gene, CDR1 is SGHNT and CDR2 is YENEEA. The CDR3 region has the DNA TGTGCCAGCAGCTTAGGCCCCAGCGGGACTAGCGGAGCCCGCACCGGGGAGCTGTTTTTT. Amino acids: CASSLGPSGTSGARTGELFF.

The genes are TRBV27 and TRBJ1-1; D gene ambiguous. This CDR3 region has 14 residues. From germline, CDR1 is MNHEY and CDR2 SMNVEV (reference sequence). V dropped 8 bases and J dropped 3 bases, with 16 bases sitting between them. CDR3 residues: CASQPTVRDTEAFF. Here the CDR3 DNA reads TGTGCCAGCCAGCCTACGGTGAGGGACACTGAAGCTTTCTTT.

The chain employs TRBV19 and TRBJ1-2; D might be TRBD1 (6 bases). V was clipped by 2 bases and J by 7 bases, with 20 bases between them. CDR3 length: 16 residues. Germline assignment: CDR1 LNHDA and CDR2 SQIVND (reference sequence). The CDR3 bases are TGTGCCAGTAGTATACGTTCGGGGGGCACTAGTAGTGGCTACACCTTC. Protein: CASSIRSGGTSSGYTF.

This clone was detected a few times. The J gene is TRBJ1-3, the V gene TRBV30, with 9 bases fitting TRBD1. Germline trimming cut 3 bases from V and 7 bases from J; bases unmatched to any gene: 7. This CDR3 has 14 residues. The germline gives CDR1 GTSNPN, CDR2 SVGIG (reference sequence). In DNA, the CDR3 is TGTGCCTGGAGACTTACAGGGGGCTTGAACACCATATATTTT. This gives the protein CAWRLTGGLNTIYF.

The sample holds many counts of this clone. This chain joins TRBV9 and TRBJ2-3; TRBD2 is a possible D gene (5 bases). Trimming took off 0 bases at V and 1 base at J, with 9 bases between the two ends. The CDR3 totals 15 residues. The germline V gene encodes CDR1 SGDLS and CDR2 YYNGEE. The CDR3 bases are TGTGCCAGCAGCGTAGATGGTAGCGGCACAGATACGCAGTATTTT. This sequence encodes CASSVDGSGTDTQYF.

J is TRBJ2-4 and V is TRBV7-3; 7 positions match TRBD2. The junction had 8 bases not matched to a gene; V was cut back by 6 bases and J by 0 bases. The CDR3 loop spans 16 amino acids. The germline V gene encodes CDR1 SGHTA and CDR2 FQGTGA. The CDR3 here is CASRGGSELAKNIQYF. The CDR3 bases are TGTGCCAGCAGGGGGGGGTCAGAACTAGCCAAAAACATTCAGTACTTC.

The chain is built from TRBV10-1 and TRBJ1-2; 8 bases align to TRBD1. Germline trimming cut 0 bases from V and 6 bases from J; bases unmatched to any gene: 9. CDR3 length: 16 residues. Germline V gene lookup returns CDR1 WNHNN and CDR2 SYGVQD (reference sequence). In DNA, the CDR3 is TGCGCCAGCAGTGAGTCTGGGCAGGGGGCGCGGGATGGCTACACCTTC. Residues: CASSESGQGARDGYTF.

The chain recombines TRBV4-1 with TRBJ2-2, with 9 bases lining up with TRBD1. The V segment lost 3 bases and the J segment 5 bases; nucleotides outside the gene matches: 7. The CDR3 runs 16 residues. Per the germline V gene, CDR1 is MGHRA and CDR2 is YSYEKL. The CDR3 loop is CASSQPGQGPTGELFF. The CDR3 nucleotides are TGCGCCAGCAGCCAGCCGGGACAGGGACCTACCGGGGAGCTGTTTTTT.